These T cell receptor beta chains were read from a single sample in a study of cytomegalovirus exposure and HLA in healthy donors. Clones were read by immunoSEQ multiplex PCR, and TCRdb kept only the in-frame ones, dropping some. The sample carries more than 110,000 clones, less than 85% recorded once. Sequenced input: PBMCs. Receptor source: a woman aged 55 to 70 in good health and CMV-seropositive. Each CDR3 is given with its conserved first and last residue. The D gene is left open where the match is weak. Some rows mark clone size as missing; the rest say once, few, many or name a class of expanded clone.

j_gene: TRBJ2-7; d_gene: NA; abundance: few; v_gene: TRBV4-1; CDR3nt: TGCGCCAGCAGCCCGCCGGGAACCAAATACGAGCAGTACTTC; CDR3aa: CASSPPGTKYEQYF
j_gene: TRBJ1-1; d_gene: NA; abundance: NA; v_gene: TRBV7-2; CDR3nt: TGTGCCAGCAGCTTGACCAGGGGCAATTTGGGCACTGAAGCTTTCTTT; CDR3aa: CASSLTRGNLGTEAFF
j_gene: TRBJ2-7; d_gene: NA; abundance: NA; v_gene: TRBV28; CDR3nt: TGTGCCAGCACCCTCAAAGGGGCCTACGAGCAGTACTTC; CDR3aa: CASTLKGAYEQYF
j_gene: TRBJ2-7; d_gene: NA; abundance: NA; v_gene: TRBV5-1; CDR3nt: TGCGCCAGCAGCCCGGGGACTGCCCCCTCCTACGAGCAGTACTTC; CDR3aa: CASSPGTAPSYEQYF
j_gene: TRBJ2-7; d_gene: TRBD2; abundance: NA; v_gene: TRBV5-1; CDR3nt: TGCGCCAGCAGCACCTCGGGACTAGCCTACGAGCAGTACTTC; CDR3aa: CASSTSGLAYEQYF
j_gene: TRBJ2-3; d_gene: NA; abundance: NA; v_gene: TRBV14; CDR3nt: TGTGCCAGCAGCCCGGGAGTGGGGGCAGATACGCAGTATTTT; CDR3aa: CASSPGVGADTQYF
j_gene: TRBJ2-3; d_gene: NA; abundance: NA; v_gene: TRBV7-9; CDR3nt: TGTGCCAGCAGCCACGCCCCGGGTGCGGATACGCAGTATTTT; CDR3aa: CASSHAPGADTQYF
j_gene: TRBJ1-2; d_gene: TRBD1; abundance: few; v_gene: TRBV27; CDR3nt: TGTGCCAGCGGCAGGGGGCAGGGGGTAGGAGGCTACACCTTC; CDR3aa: CASGRGQGVGGYTF
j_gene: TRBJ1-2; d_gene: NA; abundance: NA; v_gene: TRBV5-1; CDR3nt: TGCGCCAGCAGCTTGGACCCGGGTCCCTATGGCTACACCTTC; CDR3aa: CASSLDPGPYGYTF
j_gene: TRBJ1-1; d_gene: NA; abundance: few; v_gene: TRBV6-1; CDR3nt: TGTGCCAGCAGTGAGACGGGGGGTGAAGCTTTCTTT; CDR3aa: CASSETGGEAFF
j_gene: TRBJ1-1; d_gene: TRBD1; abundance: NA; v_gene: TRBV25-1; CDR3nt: TGTGCCAGCAGAGGGACAGGGAGGACTGAAGCTTTCTTT; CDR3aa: CASRGTGRTEAFF
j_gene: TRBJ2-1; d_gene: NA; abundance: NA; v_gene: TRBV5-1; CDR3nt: TGCGCCAGCAGCTTGGCACAGGGATCCTACAATGAGCAGTTCTTC; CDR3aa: CASSLAQGSYNEQFF
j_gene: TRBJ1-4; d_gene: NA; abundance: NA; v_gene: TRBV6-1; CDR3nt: TGTGCCAGCAAGTGGTCAAAAAACGCCGGTGAAAAACTGTTTTTT; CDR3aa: CASKWSKNAGEKLFF
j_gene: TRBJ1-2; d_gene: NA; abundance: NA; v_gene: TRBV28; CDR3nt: TGTGCCAGCAGTTTGAACAGGAACTATTTTGATGGCTACACCTTC; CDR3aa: CASSLNRNYFDGYTF
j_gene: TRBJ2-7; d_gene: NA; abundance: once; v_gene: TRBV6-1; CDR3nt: TGTGCCAGCAGTGAAGTGGCTGTACCCTACGAGCAGTACTTC; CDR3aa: CASSEVAVPYEQYF
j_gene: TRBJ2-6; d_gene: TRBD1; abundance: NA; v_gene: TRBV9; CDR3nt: TGTGCCAGCAGCATGACAGGGGTCTCTTCTGGGGCCAACGTCCTGACTTTC; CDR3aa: CASSMTGVSSGANVLTF
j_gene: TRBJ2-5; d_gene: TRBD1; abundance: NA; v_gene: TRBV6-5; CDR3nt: TGTGCCAGCACCACACCGGGACAGCAAGAGACCCAGTACTTC; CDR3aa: CASTTPGQQETQYF
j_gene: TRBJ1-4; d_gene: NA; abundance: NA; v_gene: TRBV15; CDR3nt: TGTGCCACCAGCCTAGAGAGAGCAACTAATGAAAAACTGTTTTTT; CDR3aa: CATSLERATNEKLFF
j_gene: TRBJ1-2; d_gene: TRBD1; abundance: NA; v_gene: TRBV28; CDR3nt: TGTGCCAGCAGTCCCACAGGGGTACTGGGCTACACCTTC; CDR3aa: CASSPTGVLGYTF
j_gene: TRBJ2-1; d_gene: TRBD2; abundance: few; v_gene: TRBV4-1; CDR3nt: TGCGCCAGCAGCTCCTCGCGGGAGGGGGGAAATGAGCAGTTCTTC; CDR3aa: CASSSSREGGNEQFF
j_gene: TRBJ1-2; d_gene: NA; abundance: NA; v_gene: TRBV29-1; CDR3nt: TGCAGCGGGCGTACAGGGTTTGACGGCTACACCTTC; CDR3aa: CSGRTGFDGYTF
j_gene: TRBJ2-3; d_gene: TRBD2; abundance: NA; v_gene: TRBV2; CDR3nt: TGTGCCAGCGGCAGATTACTAGCGGGAGTAACAGATACGCAGTATTTT; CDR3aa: CASGRLLAGVTDTQYF
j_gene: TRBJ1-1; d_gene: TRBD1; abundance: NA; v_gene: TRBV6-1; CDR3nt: TGTGCCAGCACTAAACAGGGGGAGGTATACACTGAAGCTTTCTTT; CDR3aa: CASTKQGEVYTEAFF
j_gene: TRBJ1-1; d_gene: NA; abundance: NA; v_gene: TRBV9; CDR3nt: TGTGCCAGCAGCCCATTTGGGGGGGTTCACACTGAAGCTTTCTTT; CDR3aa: CASSPFGGVHTEAFF
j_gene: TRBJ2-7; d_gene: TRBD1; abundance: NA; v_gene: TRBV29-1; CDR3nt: TGCAGCGCCTCAGGGGACAGGGGCTACGAGCAGTACTTC; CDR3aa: CSASGDRGYEQYF
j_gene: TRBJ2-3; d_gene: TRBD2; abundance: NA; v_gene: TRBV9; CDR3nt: TGTGCCAGCAGCCCTGGACTAGCGGGAGGAATTGCAGATACGCAGTATTTT; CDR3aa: CASSPGLAGGIADTQYF
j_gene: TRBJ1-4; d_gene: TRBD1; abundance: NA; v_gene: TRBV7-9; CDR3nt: TGTGCCAGCAGCCTAGGACAGGCTAATGAAAAACTGTTTTTT; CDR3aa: CASSLGQANEKLFF
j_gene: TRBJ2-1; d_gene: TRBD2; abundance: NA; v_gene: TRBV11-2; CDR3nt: TGTGCCAGCAGCTTAAGCCTAGCGGGTTACAATGAGCAGTTCTTC; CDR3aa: CASSLSLAGYNEQFF
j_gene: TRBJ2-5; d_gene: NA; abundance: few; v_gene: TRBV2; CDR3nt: TGTGCCAGCAGTGGGCAGGGGACGGAGACCCAGTACTTC; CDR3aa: CASSGQGTETQYF
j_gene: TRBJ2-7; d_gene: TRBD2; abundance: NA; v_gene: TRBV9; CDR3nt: TGTGCCAGCAGCGTAGCCGGACTAGCGGGGGCCTACGAGCAGTACTTC; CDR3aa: CASSVAGLAGAYEQYF
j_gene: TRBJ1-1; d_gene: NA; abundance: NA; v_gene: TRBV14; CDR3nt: TGTGCCAGCAGCCAAGATGGAGTTGAAGCTTTCTTT; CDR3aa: CASSQDGVEAFF
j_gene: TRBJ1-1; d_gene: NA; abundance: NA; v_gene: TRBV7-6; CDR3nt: TGTGCCAGCAGCTTAGTGGGGCAGGGGAACACTGAAGCTTTCTTT; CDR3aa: CASSLVGQGNTEAFF
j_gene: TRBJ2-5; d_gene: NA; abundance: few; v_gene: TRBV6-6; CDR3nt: TGTGCCAGCAGCCCCGGTCAGGTGGGGCAGACCCAGTACTTC; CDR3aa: CASSPGQVGQTQYF
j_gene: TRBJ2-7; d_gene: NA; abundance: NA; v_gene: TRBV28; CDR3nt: TGTGCCAGCAGTTCCCCGGGACACGACTACGAGCAGTACTTC; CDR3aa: CASSSPGHDYEQYF
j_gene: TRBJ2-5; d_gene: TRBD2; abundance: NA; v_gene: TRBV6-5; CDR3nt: TGTGCCAGCAGTCCAGGACTAGCGTTTAAGACCCAGTACTTC; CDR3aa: CASSPGLAFKTQYF
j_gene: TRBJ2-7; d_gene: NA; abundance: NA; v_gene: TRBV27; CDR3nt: TGTGCCAGCATCGCCTTAGGGGGATCCTCCTACGAGCAGTACTTC; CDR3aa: CASIALGGSSYEQYF
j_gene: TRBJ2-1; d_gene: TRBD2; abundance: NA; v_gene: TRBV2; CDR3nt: TGTGCCAGCAGATGGCGGGGCGGGAGCGATGAGCAGTTCTTC; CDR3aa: CASRWRGGSDEQFF
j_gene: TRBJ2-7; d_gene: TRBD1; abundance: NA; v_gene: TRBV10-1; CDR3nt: TGCGCCAGCACCCCGAAGACCACCGGGACAGGGGGGTACGAGCAGTACTTC; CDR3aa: CASTPKTTGTGGYEQYF
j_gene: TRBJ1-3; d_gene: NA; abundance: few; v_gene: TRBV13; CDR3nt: TGTGCCAGCAGCCTTAACAGGGCTGGAAACACCATATATTTT; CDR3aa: CASSLNRAGNTIYF